This T cell receptor beta chain was sequenced for a study of CD8 T cells in Susac syndrome. Study results and limitations: A relatively small number of individuals underwent TCR sequencing and HLA analysis.

Germline V gives CDR1 SGHTA, CDR2 FQGNSA. The V end lost 2 bases, the J end lost 1 base, and 5 bases lay between the germline ends. This CDR3 region has 13 residues. Of note for this clonotype: Its antigen is unidentified.

cDNA came from roughly 0.5 to 1 ug RNA primed by random hexamers. The CDR3 of TCR beta was amplified by immunoSEQ multiplex PCR across 54 Vbeta and 13 Jbeta. TCRdb reanalysed the immunoSEQ multiplex PCR reads using MiXCR and keeps one entry per CDR3 protein. The sample has 95,000 to 150,000 distinct CDR3 sequences, around 94% seen once; the top ten hold 0.087%. The V gene is TRBV7-2, the J gene TRBJ1-1, with no clear D. The sample was CD4+ T cells from PBMCs. The TCR originated in a human donor in good health. CDR3 sequence reads: CASSLRWNTEAFF. For the CDR3, the DNA is TGTGCCAGCAGCTTACGCTGGAACACTGAAGCTTTCTTT.